This passage covers 10 T cell receptor beta chains from one sample sequenced in a study of blood T cell repertoires in COVID-19. TCRdb keeps only in-frame clones here, not all; method: immunoSEQ multiplex PCR. This table holds 90,000 to 95,000 clones, 88% found once. The source material was peripheral blood. The receptors shown here come from an older woman with acute or convalescent COVID-19.

This clone was counted between two and nine times. This chain joins TRBV5-1 and TRBJ2-5; TRBD2 might be the D (6 bases). V was shortened by 0 bases and J by 6 bases, with 9 bases between the two germline ends. The germline CDR1 and CDR2 sequences are SGHRS and YFSETQ. The CDR3 extends over 13 amino acids. In DNA, the CDR3 is TGCGCCAGCAGCTTGGCCGCGGGGAAGACCCAGTACTTC. Encoded protein: CASSLAAGKTQYF. The whole variable domain, filled in from reference TRBV5-1 and TRBJ2-5, reads KAGVTQTPRYLIKTRGQQVTLSCSPISGHRSVSWYQQTPGQGLQFLFEYFSETQRNKGNFPGRFSGRQFSNSRSEMNVSTLELGDSALYLCASSLAAGKTQYFGPGTRLLVL.

V gene TRBV30 combines with J gene TRBJ1-1; 7 bases are a match to TRBD1. This CDR3 has 12 residues. V shed 1 base and J 7 bases; nucleotides not matched to a gene: 3. Per germline, CDR1 GTSNPN and CDR2 SVGIG (reference sequence). For the CDR3, the DNA is TGTGCCTGGAGTGACAACAGGGGTGAAGCTTTCTTT. Translation gives CAWSDNRGEAFF.

This clone was observed once. J is TRBJ2-3 and V is TRBV20-1; TRBD2 agrees at 9 bases. Germline values: CDR1 DFQATT, CDR2 SNEGSKA (reference sequence). Unmatched junction bases numbered 10, after V lost 3 bases and J lost 0 bases. The CDR3 length is 17 residues. The CDR3 reads CSASQASGAASTDTQYF. The DNA of the CDR3 is TGCAGTGCTAGTCAGGCTAGCGGGGCGGCTAGCACAGATACGCAGTATTTT.

The CDR3 protein is CASSLGLAGEADTQYF. The CDR3 bases are TGTGCCAGCAGTTTGGGCTTAGCGGGAGAAGCAGATACGCAGTATTTT. The rearrangement joins TRBV27 to TRBJ2-3; 9 nucleotides line up with TRBD2. Unmatched junction bases numbered 8, after V lost 3 bases and J lost 4 bases. CDR1 and CDR2 (germline): MNHEY, SMNVEV (reference sequence). This CDR3 contains 16 residues.

V usage is TRBV11-2 and J usage is TRBJ2-4, with TRBD1 as a possible D gene (5 bases). Germline V lookup: CDR1 SGHAT, CDR2 FQNNGV. V lost 6 bases and J lost 0, with 12 bases in between. The CDR3 length is 15 residues. As DNA, the CDR3 is TGTGCCAGCAGGCAAAGTAGGGGAGCCAAAAACATTCAGTACTTC. It yields the protein CASRQSRGAKNIQYF.

V usage is TRBV19 and J usage is TRBJ2-5; 7 nucleotides match TRBD2. Germline V gene lookup returns CDR1 LNHDA and CDR2 SQIVND (reference sequence). The length of the CDR3 is 13 residues. V trimming: 9 bases; J trimming: 1 base; junction bases outside the gene matches: 5. The CDR3 sequence: CASRGGGQETQYF. The CDR3 DNA is TGTGCCAGCCGGGGCGGGGGCCAAGAGACCCAGTACTTC. The full variable domain, with the rest looked up from reference TRBV19 and TRBJ2-5, is DGGITQSPKYLFRKEGQNVTLSCEQNLNHDAMYWYRQDPGQGLRLIYYSQIVNDFQKGDIAEGYSVSREKKESFPLTVTSAQKNPTAFYLCASRGGGQETQYFGPGTRLLVL.

V and J are TRBV12-5 and TRBJ1-2; the match to TRBD1 covers 7 bases. Germline trimming cut 6 bases from V and 4 bases from J; bases unmatched to any gene: 11. The CDR3 spans 15 residues. Germline CDR1 reads LGHNT; CDR2 reads FRNRAP. Here the CDR3 reads CASGHDREELYGYTF. CDR3 coding DNA: TGTGCTAGTGGGCATGACAGGGAGGAACTCTATGGCTACACCTTC.

V gene TRBV7-9 combines with J gene TRBJ1-1; unclear D gene. Germline loops: CDR1 SEHNR, CDR2 FQNEAQ (reference sequence). The V gene lost 8 bases and the J gene lost 7 bases, with 14 bases spanning the gap. The CDR3 is made up of 12 amino acids. The CDR3 is CASRGPESEAFF. The CDR3 nucleotides read TGTGCCAGCCGAGGGCCAGAGAGTGAAGCTTTCTTT.

The rearrangement links TRBV5-6 to TRBJ2-2; 7 nucleotides match TRBD2. The V gene's germline CDR1 is SGHDT and CDR2 YYEEEE. CDR3 length: 18 amino acids. J lost 2 bases, V lost 0 bases, and 10 bases had no gene match. This CDR3 reads CASSLGVLAGANTGELFF. The CDR3 bases are TGTGCCAGCAGCTTGGGCGTCCTGGCGGGAGCTAACACCGGGGAGCTGTTTTTT.

DNA for the CDR3: TGTGCCAGCAGTTTAGGCCGACAGGGGGTCTCAGATACGCAGTATTTT. Residues: CASSLGRQGVSDTQYF. This chain joins TRBV28 and TRBJ2-3, with TRBD1 matching 9 bases. Germline V CDR1 and CDR2: MDHEN, SYDVKM. The CDR3 covers 16 residues. V dropped 2 bases and J dropped 4; count of bases not matched to a gene: 7. Looking up the rest from reference TRBV28 and TRBJ2-3 gives the full variable domain: DVKVTQSSRYLVKRTGEKVFLECVQDMDHENMFWYRQDPGLGLRLIYFSYDVKMKEKGDIPEGYSVSREKKERFSLILESASTNQTSMYLCASSLGRQGVSDTQYFGPGTRLTVL.